Reported below is one T cell receptor beta chain. These data come from a study of blood T cell repertoires in COVID-19. Study as a whole: PBMCs, B-cell-depleted T cells, or T cells provided the cDNA or gDNA that made up the material.

The table came from immunoSEQ multiplex PCR; TCRdb's copy has only in-frame clones and leaves some out. This sample yields about 150,000 clones, of which 65% to 90% are seen a single time; about 8.4% belongs to the top ten. Germline V gene lookup returns CDR1 MNHNY and CDR2 SVGAGI (reference sequence). Trimming stripped 7 bases from V and 0 bases from J, with 18 bases between. The CDR3 totals 16 residues. The sequencing sample was made of peripheral blood. This sequence joins TRBV6-6 and TRBJ2-5, with D possibly matching TRBD1 (5 bases). This TCR was recovered from a woman aged 60 to 75 with active or convalescent COVID-19. The CDR3 loop is CASTWGQKTYQETQYF. In nucleotides, the CDR3 is TGTGCCAGCACCTGGGGCCAGAAGACGTACCAAGAGACCCAGTACTTC.